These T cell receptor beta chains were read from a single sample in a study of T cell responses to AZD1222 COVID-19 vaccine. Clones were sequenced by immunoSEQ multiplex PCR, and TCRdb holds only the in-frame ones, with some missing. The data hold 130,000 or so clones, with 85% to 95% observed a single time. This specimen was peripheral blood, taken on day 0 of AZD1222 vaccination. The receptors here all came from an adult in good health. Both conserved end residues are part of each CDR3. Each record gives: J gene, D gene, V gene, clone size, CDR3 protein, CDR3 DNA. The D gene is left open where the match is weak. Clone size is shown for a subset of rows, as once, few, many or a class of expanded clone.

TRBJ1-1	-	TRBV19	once	CASSMQGLTLPEAFF	TGTGCCAGTAGTATGCAGGGTCTTACCCTCCCTGAAGCTTTCTTT
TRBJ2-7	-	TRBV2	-	CAGNRASGYEQYF	TGTGCCGGAAACAGGGCTTCAGGGTACGAGCAGTACTTC
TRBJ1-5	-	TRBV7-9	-	CASSLNRVNSNQPQHF	TGTGCCAGCAGCTTAAACAGGGTAAATAGCAATCAGCCCCAGCATTTT
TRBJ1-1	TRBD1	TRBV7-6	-	CASSLRGQGADTEAFF	TGTGCCAGCAGCTTACGGGGACAGGGGGCAGACACTGAAGCTTTCTTT
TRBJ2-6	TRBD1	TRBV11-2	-	CASSLHAGGPGANVLTF	TGTGCCAGCAGCTTACATGCAGGGGGCCCTGGGGCCAACGTCCTGACTTTC
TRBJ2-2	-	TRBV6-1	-	CASSEATGVAGELFF	TGTGCCAGCAGTGAAGCGACTGGGGTGGCCGGGGAGCTGTTTTTT
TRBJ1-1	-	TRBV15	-	CATSRVGLRNTEAFF	TGTGCCACCAGCAGAGTCGGCTTACGGAACACTGAAGCTTTCTTT
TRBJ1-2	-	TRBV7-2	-	CASSFATVNYGYTF	TGTGCCAGCAGCTTTGCCACAGTTAACTATGGCTACACCTTC
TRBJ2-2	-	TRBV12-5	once	CASGFPGANTGELFF	TGTGCTAGTGGTTTTCCGGGGGCGAACACCGGGGAGCTGTTTTTT
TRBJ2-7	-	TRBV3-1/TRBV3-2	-	CASSRRLWDEQYF	TGTGCCAGCAGCCGACGTCTATGGGACGAGCAGTACTTC
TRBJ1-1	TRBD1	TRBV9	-	CASSGDRGRHTEAFF	TGTGCCAGCAGCGGGGACAGGGGGAGGCACACTGAAGCTTTCTTT
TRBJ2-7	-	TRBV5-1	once	CASSLGGTPGEQYF	TGCGCCAGCAGCCTTGGGGGGACGCCAGGGGAGCAGTACTTC
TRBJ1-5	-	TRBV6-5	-	CASSTIYAEYQPQHF	TGTGCCAGCAGTACTATATACGCCGAGTATCAGCCCCAGCATTTT
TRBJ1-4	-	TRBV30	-	CALTRGGEKLFF	TGTGCCTTAACCAGGGGAGGAGAAAAACTGTTTTTT
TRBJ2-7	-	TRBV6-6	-	CASSSAYEQYF	TGTGCCAGCTCTAGCGCCTACGAGCAGTACTTC
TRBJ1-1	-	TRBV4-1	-	CASSQGGEGTEAFF	TGCGCCAGCAGCCAAGGGGGGGAGGGCACTGAAGCTTTCTTT
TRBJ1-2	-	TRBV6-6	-	CASSYRESNYGYTF	TGTGCCAGCAGTTACCGAGAGAGTAACTATGGCTACACCTTC
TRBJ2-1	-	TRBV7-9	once	CASSHVSGGSDEQFF	TGTGCCAGCAGCCACGTTTCAGGTGGGTCCGATGAGCAGTTCTTC
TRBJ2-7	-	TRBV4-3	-	CASSQDLRVAGGYEQYF	TGCGCCAGCAGCCAAGACCTTAGGGTTGCTGGGGGCTACGAGCAGTACTTC
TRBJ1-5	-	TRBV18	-	CASSPQQGEPQHF	TGTGCCAGCTCACCACAACAGGGAGAGCCCCAGCATTTT
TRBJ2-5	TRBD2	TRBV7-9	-	CASSPFTSGRAQTQYF	TGTGCCAGCAGCCCCTTTACTAGCGGGAGGGCCCAGACCCAGTACTTC
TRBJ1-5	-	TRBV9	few	CASSAEQGDQPQHF	TGTGCCAGCAGCGCTGAACAGGGCGACCAGCCCCAGCATTTT
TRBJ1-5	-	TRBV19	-	CASTPGHLSNQPQHF	TGTGCCAGTACCCCGGGACACCTTAGCAATCAGCCCCAGCATTTT
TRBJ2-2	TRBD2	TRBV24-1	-	CATSPSGGSGELFF	TGTGCCACCAGTCCAAGCGGGGGGTCCGGGGAGCTGTTTTTT